The 28 T cell receptor beta chains in this list originate from one sample, sequenced in a study of control samples from healthy donors and cancer patients. Libraries were prepared by immunoSEQ multiplex PCR; TCRdb keeps only in-frame clonotypes and omits some of them. The top ten hold approximately 8% of the sample, which has more than 100,000 clones, over 85% seen once. The sequenced sample consisted of PBMCs. All receptors come from a man between 50 and 59 years old with head and neck cancer.

CDR3 DNA sequence: TGTGCCAGCAGTTTCGAAGGCTATGGCTACACCTTC. Protein: CASSFEGYGYTF. The genes are TRBV28 and TRBJ1-2; D not certain. This CDR3 contains 12 residues. Trimming took 3 bases from V and 4 from J, leaving 6 bases between them. Per germline, CDR1 MDHEN and CDR2 SYDVKM.

CDR3 bases: TGTGCCAGCAGCTTTATAGGGCAGGGCGGCTACACCTTC. It is translated as CASSFIGQGGYTF. J is TRBJ1-2 and V is TRBV11-2; tentative D call: TRBD1 (5 bases). This CDR3 has 13 amino acids. CDR1 is SGHAT, CDR2 FQNNGV, per germline. Trimming stripped 3 bases from V and 8 bases from J, with 13 bases between. The variable domain in full, with the rest retrieved from reference TRBV11-2 and TRBJ1-2, is EAGVAQSPRYKIIEKRQSVAFWCNPISGHATLYWYQQILGQGPKLLIQFQNNGVVDDSQLPKDRFSAERLKGVDSTLKIQPAKLEDSAVYLCASSFIGQGGYTFGSGTRLTVV.

The chain uses TRBV18 and TRBJ1-5; TRBD1 is a possible D gene (6 bases). The V end was cut by 4 bases, the J end by 4 bases, with 14 bases between. The germline gives CDR1 KGHSH, CDR2 LQKENI. CDR3 length equals 15 residues. The CDR3 DNA reads as TGTGCCAGCTCACAACAGGGTGAGGGAAATCAGCCCCAGCATTTT. It specifies CASSQQGEGNQPQHF.

J is TRBJ2-1 and V is TRBV7-2, with 13 bases matching TRBD2. Germline CDR1 is SGHTA and CDR2 is FQGNSA. This CDR3 region has 14 residues. V was clipped by 1 base and J by 9 bases; unmatched bases: 0. CDR3 protein: CASSLGTSGSEQFF. As DNA, the CDR3 is TGTGCCAGCAGCTTAGGGACTAGCGGGAGTGAGCAGTTCTTC.

CDR3 sequence (DNA): TGTGCCAGCAGCTTAAGTAACCCAGGACTAGCGGACGAGGTGGACTCCTACAATGAGCAGTTCTTC. It specifies CASSLSNPGLADEVDSYNEQFF. The chain couples TRBV7-7 to TRBJ2-1, with 10 bases fitting TRBD2. Germline CDR1 and CDR2: SSHAT and FNYEAQ (reference sequence). CDR3 length: 22 amino acids. Trimming at V came to 2 bases and at J to 0 bases, leaving 19 bases not matched to a gene.

This rearrangement joins TRBV12-3 or TRBV12-4 to TRBJ2-1; maybe TRBD2 (5 bases). The CDR3 is made up of 13 amino acids. Trimming took off 6 bases at V and 4 bases at J, with 10 bases between the two ends. CDR3 region: CASSLLEYNEQFF. The CDR3 region has the DNA TGTGCCAGCAGCCTACTAGAATACAATGAGCAGTTCTTC.

The genes are TRBV5-6 and TRBJ1-1; 7 positions agree with TRBD1. CDR1 and CDR2 from the germline V gene are SGHDT and YYEEEE. The trim removed 4 bases at V and 4 bases at J, leaving 4 bases unmatched. The CDR3 extends over 13 amino acids. Here the CDR3 reads CASSHGQATEAFF. In DNA, the CDR3 is TGTGCCAGCAGCCATGGACAGGCCACTGAAGCTTTCTTT.

The gene calls are TRBV9 and TRBJ2-7; 11 bases are shared with TRBD2. The germline gives CDR1 SGDLS, CDR2 YYNGEE. This CDR3 comprises 16 residues. Trimming took 3 bases from V and 3 from J; bases not matched to a gene: 8. CDR3 residues: CASSETPGTSGYEQYF. The CDR3 DNA is TGTGCCAGCAGCGAAACACCCGGGACTAGCGGCTACGAGCAGTACTTC. The variable domain in full, with the rest retrieved from reference TRBV9 and TRBJ2-7, is DSGVTQTPKHLITATGQRVTLRCSPRSGDLSVYWYQQSLDQGLQFLIQYYNGEERAKGNILERFSAQQFPDLHSELNLSSLELGDSALYFCASSETPGTSGYEQYFGPGTRLTVT.

The gene calls are TRBV2 and TRBJ1-1, with TRBD1 identical over 7 bases. CDR3 length: 16 amino acids. Per germline, CDR1 SNHLY and CDR2 FYNNEI. The V segment lost 6 bases and the J segment 3 bases; nucleotides outside the gene matches: 13. The CDR3, as DNA: TGTGCCAGCAGCGTCGACAGGGACGCTCGGGACACTGAAGCTTTCTTT. This translates into CASSVDRDARDTEAFF.

The chain is built from TRBV19 and TRBJ2-2; perhaps TRBD1 as D (5 bases). The germline CDR1 and CDR2 sequences are LNHDA and SQIVND (reference sequence). This CDR3 has 15 amino acids. The V end lost 5 bases, the J end lost 5 bases, and 15 bases lay between the germline ends. The CDR3: CASSPGRVLTGELFF. The CDR3 DNA reads TGTGCCAGTAGTCCCGGCAGGGTCTTAACCGGGGAGCTGTTTTTT.

This sequence joins TRBV4-1 and TRBJ1-5, with 9 bases that match TRBD1. This CDR3 contains 16 residues. CDR1 and CDR2 (germline): MGHRA, YSYEKL. V lost 4 bases and J lost 3; bases outside the gene matches: 7. In DNA form, the CDR3 reads TGCGCCAGCAGCCGGGGACAGGGTTTTATCAATCAGCCCCAGCATTTT. Its protein is CASSRGQGFINQPQHF.

Note on this clone: The sample holds other DNA sequences that translate to the same CDR3. The J gene is TRBJ1-4, the V gene TRBV2; tentatively, D is TRBD1 (6 bases). The CDR3 is 13 amino acids. Germline V gene data show CDR1 as SNHLY and CDR2 as FYNNEI. Deletions cut 5 bases from V and 8 bases from J, with 12 bases between. DNA of the CDR3: TGTGCCAGCAGTCCACAGGGCCGGGAAAAACTGTTTTTT. It codes for CASSPQGREKLFF. Combining the CDR3 with reference TRBV2 and TRBJ1-4 gives the whole variable domain EPEVTQTPSHQVTQMGQEVILRCVPISNHLYFYWYRQILGQKVEFLVSFYNNEISEKSEIFDDQFSVERPDGSNFTLKIRSTKLEDSAMYFCASSPQGREKLFFGSGTQLSVL.

A few counts support this clone. The chain recombines TRBV19 with TRBJ1-2, with D hard to call. Trimming stripped 10 bases from V and 0 bases from J, with 9 bases between. This CDR3 spans 12 amino acids. The germline CDR1 and CDR2 sequences are LNHDA and SQIVND (reference sequence). The CDR3, as DNA: TGTGCCACCTCGGAGTCTAACTATGGCTACACCTTC. Translated, it gives CATSESNYGYTF.

The chain employs TRBV18 and TRBJ1-4, with D perhaps matching TRBD1 (6 bases). The CDR3 is 16 residues long. V lost 2 bases and J lost 3, with 13 bases in between. Germline values: CDR1 KGHSH, CDR2 LQKENI. In nucleotides, the CDR3 is TGTGCCAGCTCACCAGTGCAGGGGTCGGCTAATGAAAAACTGTTTTTT. Encoded protein: CASSPVQGSANEKLFF.

V usage is TRBV6-4 and J usage is TRBJ1-2, with TRBD1 as a possible D gene (6 bases). CDR1 is MRHNA and CDR2 is SNTAGT in the germline V gene. Between the trimmed V and J ends, which lost 0 bases and 6 bases, there was a span of 14 bases. This CDR3 has 15 residues. The CDR3 is CASSDSGGRFHGYTF. As DNA, the CDR3 is TGTGCCAGCAGTGACTCGGGGGGGCGTTTCCATGGCTACACCTTC.

The genes are TRBV18 and TRBJ2-7; 7 bases match TRBD1. Germline V CDR1 and CDR2: KGHSH, LQKENI. The CDR3 runs 15 residues. With V trimmed by 5 bases and J by 8 bases, 15 bases remained unmatched. This CDR3 is CASSTRDSAGGQQYF. The CDR3 DNA follows: TGTGCCAGCTCAACCCGGGACAGCGCTGGAGGACAGCAGTACTTC.

V gene TRBV30 combines with J gene TRBJ2-5; D ambiguous. The CDR3 covers 12 residues. V lost 2 bases and J 3 bases, leaving 7 bases between the germline ends. CDR1 is GTSNPN and CDR2 is SVGIG in the germline V gene (reference sequence). CDR3 residues: CAWSWAEETQYF. As DNA, the CDR3 is TGTGCCTGGAGTTGGGCAGAAGAGACCCAGTACTTC. The full variable domain, completed using reference TRBV30 and TRBJ2-5, is SQTIHQWPATLVQPVGSPLSLECTVEGTSNPNLYWYRQAAGRGLQLLFYSVGIGQISSEVPQNLSASRPQDRQFILSSKKLLLSDSGFYLCAWSWAEETQYFGPGTRLLVL.

This clone was counted a single time. This chain joins TRBV27 and TRBJ2-7; TRBD2 matches at 12 bases. J was trimmed by 3 bases and V by 4 bases; bases with no gene match: 7. CDR3 length: 16 amino acids. CDR1 and CDR2 from the germline V gene are MNHEY and SMNVEV (reference sequence). CDR3: CASSSGLAGRGYEQYF. CDR3 coding DNA: TGTGCCAGCAGTTCTGGACTAGCGGGGAGAGGCTACGAGCAGTACTTC.

The genes are TRBV27 and TRBJ2-5; D is perhaps TRBD1 (6 bases). The CDR3 consists of 15 residues. The V and J ends lost 7 bases and 1 base respectively, with 16 bases between them. Germline-derived CDR1 and CDR2 are MNHEY and SMNVEV (reference sequence). CDR3 protein: CASTLRGSVQETQYF. In DNA, the CDR3 is TGTGCCAGCACACTTAGGGGGTCGGTCCAAGAGACCCAGTACTTC.

The V call is TRBV5-1, the J call TRBJ1-2, with 7 positions matching TRBD1. V dropped 4 bases and J dropped 4; count of bases not matched to a gene: 10. The CDR3 covers 15 residues. Per germline, CDR1 SGHRS and CDR2 YFSETQ. The CDR3 bases are TGCGCCAGCAGCCCTCAGGGGGAACTCCCCTATGGCTACACCTTC. Protein sequence: CASSPQGELPYGYTF.

The chain uses TRBV23-1 and TRBJ1-5; the D is unclear. TRBV23-1 is noted as an ORF with a role that remains uncertain. The CDR3 has 18 residues. V shed 9 bases and J shed 0 bases, with 24 bases lying between them. CDR3 nucleotide sequence: TGCGCCAGGGAACTGGCTGAGGATCCGTCCTTTAGCAATCAGCCCCAGCATTTT. Translated, it gives CARELAEDPSFSNQPQHF.

V and J are TRBV7-3 and TRBJ2-2; D ambiguous. V was cut by 4 bases and J by 6 bases, with 15 bases left in between. CDR1 is SGHTA and CDR2 is FQGTGA in the germline V gene. This CDR3 contains 15 residues. CDR3 bases: TGTGCCAGCAGCTCAAACATCGACGCATCCGGGGAGCTGTTTTTT. Its translation is CASSSNIDASGELFF.

Details on this clone: The sample has other DNA sequences that encode this CDR3 too. The gene calls are TRBV27 and TRBJ2-7; 7 bases map to TRBD2. The CDR3 is 12 amino acids. Losses at the gene ends were 5 bases for V and 4 bases for J; bases not matched to a gene: 2. Per the germline V gene, CDR1 is MNHEY and CDR2 is SMNVEV (reference sequence). CDR3 region: CASSPGGYEQYF. CDR3 sequence (DNA): TGTGCCAGCAGTCCCGGGGGGTACGAGCAGTACTTC.

The chain is built from TRBV19 and TRBJ2-6; D unclear. This CDR3 comprises 15 residues. Germline V gene lookup returns CDR1 LNHDA and CDR2 SQIVND (reference sequence). The V and J ends lost 6 bases and 0 bases respectively, with 9 bases between them. The CDR3 DNA is TGTGCCAGTAGCCCGGTAGTCTCTGGGGCCAACGTCCTGACTTTC. Translation gives CASSPVVSGANVLTF.

The rearrangement links TRBV6-4 to TRBJ1-2, with D maybe TRBD1 (6 bases). The CDR3 has 13 amino acids. The V end was cut by 5 bases, the J end by 2 bases, with 9 bases between. CDR1 and CDR2 (germline): MRHNA, SNTAGT. The CDR3 spells CASSQGSNYGYTF. CDR3 in DNA: TGTGCCAGCAGTCAGGGGTCAAACTATGGCTACACCTTC.

V gene TRBV9 combines with J gene TRBJ1-1, with D hard to call. Germline CDR1 SGDLS, CDR2 YYNGEE. This CDR3 region has 13 residues. The germline V and J ends were trimmed by 2 bases and 4 bases, with 9 bases remaining between them. CDR3 sequence (DNA): TGTGCCAGCAGCGTCTTTCATGGCACTGAAGCTTTCTTT. Translated, it gives CASSVFHGTEAFF.

This clone was seen just once. The chain links TRBV19 to TRBJ2-5; 7 positions agree with TRBD2. Germline-derived CDR1 and CDR2 are LNHDA and SQIVND (reference sequence). V was pared by 5 bases and J by 0 bases, with 6 bases of the junction left unmatched. CDR3 length equals 15 residues. The CDR3 sequence is CASSLTSEYQETQYF. DNA for the CDR3: TGTGCCAGTAGTCTTACTAGCGAGTACCAAGAGACCCAGTACTTC.

The V gene is TRBV7-9, the J gene TRBJ2-7; no firm D call. CDR3 length equals 13 residues. The V and J ends lost 5 bases and 3 bases respectively, with 11 bases between them. Germline V gene sequence: CDR1 SEHNR, CDR2 FQNEAQ (reference sequence). The CDR3 bases are TGTGCCAGCAGCCCTGGATTCAACTACGAGCAGTACTTC. This gives the protein CASSPGFNYEQYF.